These 24 T cell receptor beta chains share one sample of origin, sequenced in a study of blood T cell repertoires in COVID-19. This table comes from immunoSEQ multiplex PCR, and its TCRdb copy is limited to in-frame clones, with some not included. This table holds fewer than 500,000 clones, around 87% found once. Input material: PBMCs or T cells enriched from blood (not recorded which). The receptors here all came from a man under 40 who had recovered from COVID-19.

The CDR3 is CASSLGGGLRYGYTF. CDR3 DNA: TGTGCCAGCAGTTTAGGCGGGGGGCTCCGGTATGGCTACACCTTC. V gene TRBV27 combines with J gene TRBJ1-2; possible D gene TRBD1, 6 bases. V was pared by 2 bases and J by 5 bases, with 15 bases between. The CDR3 runs to 15 residues. Looked up from germline, CDR1 is MNHEY and CDR2 is SMNVEV (reference sequence).

The rearrangement joins TRBV7-9 to TRBJ1-1; the D gene is possibly TRBD1 (5 bases). Germline values: CDR1 SEHNR, CDR2 FQNEAQ (reference sequence). Between the trimmed V and J ends, which lost 5 bases and 6 bases, there was a span of 16 bases. This CDR3 spans 14 amino acids. The DNA for the CDR3 is TGTGCCAGCAGCGCCTTAGGGGAGGGCGCTGAAGCTTTCTTT. It codes for CASSALGEGAEAFF.

In this sample, this clone turned up a few times. The chain joins TRBV4-3 to TRBJ1-3; TRBD1 matches at 8 bases. The germline V gene has CDR1 LGHNA and CDR2 YSLEER. The CDR3 spans 15 residues. V shed 1 base, J shed 5 bases, and the junction held 4 bases outside the gene matches. CDR3 DNA sequence: TGCGCCAGCAGCCAAGGGGGGACAGGACGAAACACCATATATTTT. It codes for CASSQGGTGRNTIYF.

V is TRBV19 and J is TRBJ1-1, with 9 bases fitting TRBD1. CDR3 size: 15 residues. CDR1 is LNHDA, CDR2 SQIVND, per germline (reference sequence). V was clipped by 5 bases and J by 5 bases; unmatched bases: 9. CDR3 coding DNA: TGTGCCAGTAGTTCTAGGACAGGGGTCGGGACTGAAGCTTTCTTT. Translated, it gives CASSSRTGVGTEAFF.

The gene calls are TRBV12-3 or TRBV12-4 and TRBJ1-1, with D maybe TRBD1 (5 bases). The V gene lost 5 bases and the J gene lost 1 base, with 8 bases spanning the gap. The CDR3 sequence is 13 residues long. Here the CDR3 DNA reads TGTGCCAGCAGTACCGGGGGGAACACTGAAGCTTTCTTT. This translates into CASSTGGNTEAFF.

The chain links TRBV6-5 to TRBJ2-7; 9 bases line up with TRBD1. V lost 4 bases and J lost 1; bases outside the gene matches: 5. Per the germline V gene, CDR1 is MNHEY and CDR2 is SVGAGI. CDR3 size: 15 residues. CDR3 loop: CASSSHGTGSYEQYF. CDR3 in DNA: TGTGCCAGCAGTTCCCATGGGACAGGGTCCTACGAGCAGTACTTC.

This clone was seen more than once but under ten times. The rearrangement joins TRBV7-2 to TRBJ1-1; D gene ambiguous. V dropped 0 bases and J dropped 1 base, with 3 bases sitting between them. This CDR3 comprises 13 residues. Per the germline V gene, CDR1 is SGHTA and CDR2 is FQGNSA. Written as DNA, the CDR3 is TGTGCCAGCAGCTTAGCCAAGAACACTGAAGCTTTCTTT. Protein: CASSLAKNTEAFF.

The chain combines TRBV2 with TRBJ1-2; 8 nucleotides align to TRBD1. Germline lookup yields CDR1 SNHLY and CDR2 FYNNEI. Trimming took 5 bases from V and 1 from J; bases not matched to a gene: 12. The CDR3 is 17 residues long. CDR3 sequence reads: CASSPRTGRSINYGYTF. The CDR3 DNA sequence: TGTGCCAGCAGTCCTAGGACAGGGCGCTCCATTAACTATGGCTACACCTTC.

Notes on this clone: Other nucleotide sequences in the sample specify the same CDR3. The chain has TRBV30 and TRBJ1-4, with 8 bases lining up with TRBD1. From germline, CDR1 is GTSNPN and CDR2 SVGIG (reference sequence). This CDR3 contains 14 residues. V shed 0 bases, J shed 7 bases, and the junction held 4 bases outside the gene matches. CDR3 nucleotides: TGTGCCTGGAGTGTGCAGGGGGCGGGTGAAAAACTGTTTTTT. It yields the protein CAWSVQGAGEKLFF.

The chain recombines TRBV11-1 with TRBJ2-7; D not resolved. The CDR3 contains 13 residues. Trimming removed 1 base at V and 3 bases at J, with 7 bases between. Germline assignment: CDR1 SGHAT and CDR2 FQDESV (reference sequence). The CDR3 bases are TGTGCCAGCAGCTTAGTAGAGAGCTACGAGCAGTACTTC. This translates into CASSLVESYEQYF.

In this sample, this clone turned up a few times. V usage is TRBV18 and J usage is TRBJ2-2, with 7 bases matching TRBD2. The CDR3 is made up of 18 amino acids. Germline V gene data show CDR1 as KGHSH and CDR2 as LQKENI. Losses at the gene ends were 4 bases for V and 0 bases for J; bases not matched to a gene: 11. The DNA of the CDR3 is TGTGCCAGCTCACTAGGCAGCGGGGCGTACGCGAACACCGGGGAGCTGTTTTTT. Translated: CASSLGSGAYANTGELFF.

This clone was counted a single time. This chain connects TRBV11-2 to TRBJ2-2, with 15 bases lining up with TRBD2. Per germline, CDR1 SGHAT and CDR2 FQNNGV. The CDR3 extends over 17 amino acids. The ends lost 5 bases at V and 4 bases at J; junction bases unmatched: 5. The CDR3: CASSPRTSGGATGELFF. Written as DNA, the CDR3 is TGTGCCAGCAGCCCCAGGACTAGCGGGGGGGCCACCGGGGAGCTGTTTTTT.

This clone has only a few counts. The chain has TRBV3-1 (or the pseudogene TRBV3-2) and TRBJ1-5; the match to TRBD1 covers 11 bases. Trimming cost V 4 bases and J 2 bases; bases outside gene matches: 4. Germline V gene data show CDR1 as LGHDT and CDR2 as YNNKEL (reference sequence). CDR3 size: 16 residues. The CDR3 here is CASSPGTGGGNQPQHF. CDR3 DNA sequence: TGTGCCAGCAGCCCCGGGACAGGGGGAGGCAATCAGCCCCAGCATTTT.

This chain joins TRBV3-1 (or the pseudogene TRBV3-2) and TRBJ2-3; perhaps TRBD2 as D (6 bases). From germline, CDR1 is LGHDT and CDR2 YNNKEL (reference sequence). V dropped 3 bases and J dropped 9 bases, with 10 bases sitting between them. The CDR3 is made up of 12 amino acids. CDR3 in amino acids: CASSQDYPTQYF. Here the CDR3 DNA reads TGTGCCAGCAGCCAGGACTATCCCACGCAGTATTTT.

This chain links TRBV11-2 with TRBJ2-3; 9 nucleotides agree with TRBD2. Germline trimming cut 2 bases from V and 4 bases from J; bases unmatched to any gene: 10. This CDR3 spans 17 amino acids. Germline values: CDR1 SGHAT, CDR2 FQNNGV. CDR3 region: CASSLWRGGRSPDTQYF. CDR3 DNA sequence: TGTGCCAGCAGCTTATGGCGGGGGGGCCGTTCCCCAGATACGCAGTATTTT.

The chain recombines TRBV5-1 with TRBJ1-3; a weak D match, TRBD1 (5 bases). The CDR3 has 15 residues. Germline CDR1 reads SGHRS; CDR2 reads YFSETQ. V gave up 0 bases and J gave up 0 bases, with 7 bases separating them. For the CDR3, the DNA is TGCGCCAGCAGCTTGGGACAGAACTCTGGAAACACCATATATTTT. This codes for CASSLGQNSGNTIYF.

The CDR3 sequence: CASSVTGSEQYF. The CDR3 nucleotides read TGTGCCAGCAGTGTGACAGGATCCGAGCAGTACTTC. The chain recombines TRBV25-1 with TRBJ2-7, with D perhaps TRBD1 (6 bases). This CDR3 contains 12 residues. V lost 4 bases and J lost 6, with 10 bases in between. Germline V lookup: CDR1 MGHDK, CDR2 SYGVNS.

The rearrangement links TRBV5-5 to TRBJ1-5; 10 nucleotides match TRBD1. This CDR3 is 15 amino acids long. Germline CDR1 reads SGHKS; CDR2 reads YYEKEE (reference sequence). The trim removed 0 bases at V and 6 bases at J, leaving 3 bases unmatched. The CDR3 reads CASSLGTGGGQPQHF. CDR3 bases: TGTGCCAGCAGCTTGGGGACAGGGGGTGGTCAGCCCCAGCATTTT. Based on the CDR3 plus reference TRBV5-5 and TRBJ1-5, the full variable domain is DAGVTQSPTHLIKTRGQQVTLRCSPISGHKSVSWYQQVLGQGPQFIFQYYEKEERGRGNFPDRFSARQFPNYSSELNVNALLLGDSALYLCASSLGTGGGQPQHFGDGTRLSIL.

The V and J genes are TRBV6-2 or TRBV6-3 and TRBJ2-3, with TRBD1 identical over 7 bases. The length of the CDR3 is 17 residues. Germline V gene lookup returns CDR1 MNHEY and CDR2 SVGEGT. Trimming removed 5 bases from V and 0 bases from J; junction bases left unmatched: 11. This CDR3 is CASSHNRDSYSTDTQYF. The CDR3 region has the DNA TGTGCCAGCAGTCACAACCGGGACAGCTATAGCACAGATACGCAGTATTTT.

The rearrangement joins TRBV3-1 (or the pseudogene TRBV3-2) to TRBJ2-7, with TRBD2 matching 10 bases. Germline assignment: CDR1 LGHDT and CDR2 YNNKEL (reference sequence). This CDR3 spans 14 amino acids. The V gene end was trimmed by 7 bases and the J gene end by 4 bases; junction bases not matched to a gene: 7. For the CDR3, the DNA is TGTGCCAGCAACCAGCGGGGGGGCCATTACGAGCAGTACTTC. Translated: CASNQRGGHYEQYF.

This rearrangement joins TRBV3-1 (or the pseudogene TRBV3-2) to TRBJ1-5; tentative D call: TRBD1 (5 bases). The V end was cut by 1 base, the J end by 5 bases, with 9 bases between. This CDR3 spans 14 amino acids. CDR1 and CDR2 (germline): LGHDT, YNNKEL (reference sequence). This chain's CDR3 is CASSQAWGDQPQHF. The CDR3, as DNA: TGTGCCAGCAGCCAAGCTTGGGGGGATCAGCCCCAGCATTTT.

The V and J genes are TRBV14 and TRBJ1-1; TRBD1 agrees at 8 bases. CDR1 and CDR2 from the germline V gene are SGHDN and FVKESK. The trim removed 4 bases at V and 1 base at J, leaving 2 bases unmatched. This CDR3 has 14 amino acids. CDR3 sequence (DNA): TGTGCCAGCAGCCTACAGGGGGGGAACACTGAAGCTTTCTTT. Translation: CASSLQGGNTEAFF. Using reference TRBV14 and TRBJ1-1 for the parts outside the CDR3, the full variable domain is EAGVTQFPSHSVIEKGQTVTLRCDPISGHDNLYWYRRVMGKEIKFLLHFVKESKQDESGMPNNRFLAERTGGTYSTLKVQPAELEDSGVYFCASSLQGGNTEAFFGQGTRLTVV.

This sequence joins TRBV9 and TRBJ2-3; D unclear. V lost 0 bases to trimming and J lost 0 bases, with 5 bases between them. The length of the CDR3 is 14 residues. Germline V gives CDR1 SGDLS, CDR2 YYNGEE. CDR3 DNA: TGTGCCAGCAGCGTAGCCAGGAGCACAGATACGCAGTATTTT. Amino acid sequence: CASSVARSTDTQYF.

The chain recombines TRBV4-2 with TRBJ2-1; 11 bases agree with TRBD2. CDR3 length equals 16 residues. The V gene end was trimmed by 6 bases and the J gene end by 2 bases; junction bases not matched to a gene: 6. CDR1 LGHNA and CDR2 YNFKEQ come from the germline V gene. In DNA, the CDR3 is TGTGCCAGCAGGCCGGGACTAGCGGACACCTACAATGAGCAGTTCTTC. Its protein is CASRPGLADTYNEQFF.